Below, one T cell receptor beta chain is given with its context. The sample belongs to a study of blood T cell repertoires in COVID-19. Study at large: Samples representing acute and convalescent COVID-19 were sourced from the United States, Italy and Spain. Sample material is recorded as cDNA or gDNA derived from T cells, B-cell-depleted T cells, or PBMCs.

Authors' analysis steps: Amplifying reference gene primers gave estimates of nucleated cell counts. Assay used: immunoSEQ multiplex PCR; TCRdb lists only in-frame clones, some missing. V, J and clone size reflect that table, while D and trimming were determined from the DNA. The sample includes 250,000 to 350,000 clones, around 89% of them seen just once. What was sequenced was peripheral blood. The sequence came from a man aged 18 to 30 who had recovered from COVID-19.

The chain's CDR3 is CASSQLPWSGTEAFF. CDR3 DNA sequence: TGTGCCAGCAGCCAACTACCTTGGAGTGGCACTGAAGCTTTCTTT. The chain combines TRBV14 with TRBJ1-1, with D uncertain. The CDR3 runs to 15 residues. Germline CDR1 and CDR2: SGHDN and FVKESK. V was clipped by 2 bases and J by 4 bases, with 14 bases between them.